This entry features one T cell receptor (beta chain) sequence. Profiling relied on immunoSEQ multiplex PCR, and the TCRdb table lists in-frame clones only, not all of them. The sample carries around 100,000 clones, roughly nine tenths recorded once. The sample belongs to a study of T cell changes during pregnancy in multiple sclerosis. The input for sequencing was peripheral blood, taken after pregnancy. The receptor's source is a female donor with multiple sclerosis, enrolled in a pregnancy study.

The CDR3 nucleotides read TGCGCCAGCAGCCAAGAAGGTCGGGGCTACGAGCAGTACTTC. Translated, it gives CASSQEGRGYEQYF. V and J are TRBV4-3 and TRBJ2-7; D may be TRBD2 (5 bases). This CDR3 comprises 14 residues. V shed 0 bases and J shed 3 bases, with 9 bases lying between them. Germline V CDR1 and CDR2: LGHNA, YSLEER.